This TCR beta chain was profiled in a study of spatial heterogeneity in lung cancer. Study conclusions and caveats: Counts that tracked tumor mutation counts were those of expanded intratumoral alpha and beta TCRs.

In TCRdb, the 5' RACE reads were re-called with MiXCR into one record per CDR3 protein. The sample includes approximately 6,400 distinct CDR3 sequences, 6.5% to 8% seen only once; the top ten take around 12%. The CDR3 extends over 14 amino acids. Trimming stripped 8 bases from V and 2 bases from J, with 15 bases between. The germline gives CDR1 SEHNR, CDR2 FQNEAQ (reference sequence). This clonotype was observed at least ten times. Its antigen remains unidentified. Specified time point: sample taken at primary tumor resection. This clonotype was obtained from a male donor with early-stage non-small cell lung cancer. J is TRBJ2-5 and V is TRBV7-9; TRBD1 is a possible D gene (6 bases). The sequenced sample was lung tumor tissue, obtained at surgery. For the CDR3, the DNA is TGTGCCAGCTACCGACTGGGGGCTCAAGAGACCCAGTACTTC. Its translation is CASYRLGAQETQYF.